The rows below give T cell receptor beta chains drawn from one sample of a study of T-cell reconstitution after alpha-beta-depleted transplantation in children. Each CDR3 protein gets one entry after TCRdb re-called the PCR reads with MiXCR. The table records 450,000 to 700,000 distinct CDR3 sequences, 25% to 30% of them present only once. The sample in question was PBMCs, obtained before TCRalphabeta/CD19-depleted stem cell transplant. Receptors were obtained from a boy less than two years old with Wiskott-Aldrich syndrome, due to receive a stem cell transplant. The CDR3 runs from the conserved cysteine through the conserved F or W. The D gene is left open where the match is weak. A row's size may be missing; if present it is once, few, many or a size class.

j_gene | v_gene | abundance | d_gene | CDR3aa | CDR3nt
TRBJ1-2 | TRBV5-1 | few | . | CASSGPGNGYGYTF | TGCGCCAGCAGCGGCCCGGGGAACGGCTATGGCTACACCTTC
TRBJ2-5 | TRBV20-1 | few | TRBD2 | CSARGPSGQPQETQYF | TGCAGTGCTAGAGGCCCTAGCGGCCAACCACAAGAGACCCAGTACTTC
TRBJ1-5 | TRBV28 | few | . | CASSPLRKGDQPQHF | TGTGCCAGCAGTCCCCTCAGAAAGGGTGATCAGCCCCAGCATTTT
TRBJ1-1 | TRBV20-1 | few | . | CSGVRNMNTEAFF | TGCAGTGGGGTACGGAATATGAACACTGAAGCTTTCTTT
TRBJ2-3 | TRBV28 | . | . | CASSLVTAPLGDTQYF | TGTGCCAGCAGTTTAGTTACAGCCCCTCTCGGAGATACGCAGTATTTT
TRBJ2-1 | TRBV4-1 | . | TRBD2 | CASSQEASGSYNEQFF | TGCGCCAGCAGCCAAGAGGCTAGCGGCTCCTACAATGAGCAGTTCTTC
TRBJ2-5 | TRBV6-2/TRBV6-3 | . | . | CASSRRVRETQYF | TGTGCCAGCAGCCGTCGGGTCCGGGAGACCCAGTACTTC
TRBJ2-7 | TRBV4-2 | . | TRBD2 | CASSQVIAGVYEQYF | TGTGCCAGCAGCCAAGTCATAGCGGGAGTCTACGAGCAGTACTTC
TRBJ2-3 | TRBV20-1 | few | TRBD2 | CSATWTSGRDTQYF | TGCAGTGCTACCTGGACTAGCGGGAGGGATACGCAGTATTTT
TRBJ2-7 | TRBV5-1 | few | TRBD1 | CASSGTGTSEFLYEQYF | TGCGCCAGCAGCGGGACAGGGACATCGGAGTTCCTATACGAGCAGTACTTC
TRBJ2-3 | TRBV12-3/TRBV12-4 | many | . | CASSLLQVGTQYF | TGTGCCAGCAGTTTACTCCAAGTGGGTACGCAGTATTTT
TRBJ2-7 | TRBV29-1 | . | . | CSVGFGGGGSEQYF | TGCAGCGTCGGTTTTGGAGGGGGGGGGAGCGAGCAGTACTTC
TRBJ2-1 | TRBV5-1 | few | . | CASRANGGSSYNEQFF | TGCGCCAGCAGGGCTAACGGGGGAAGCTCCTACAATGAGCAGTTCTTC
TRBJ2-2 | TRBV5-1 | few | TRBD2 | CASSPPGLAGGNTGELFF | TGCGCCAGCAGCCCACCGGGACTAGCGGGAGGAAACACCGGGGAGCTGTTTTTT
TRBJ2-1 | TRBV29-1 | few | . | CSVEDDSDNEQFF | TGCAGCGTTGAAGACGATAGCGACAATGAGCAGTTCTTC
TRBJ2-1 | TRBV20-1 | . | TRBD2 | CSAKTSGRIDEQFF | TGCAGTGCTAAGACTAGCGGGAGAATTGATGAGCAGTTCTTC
TRBJ2-7 | TRBV12-3/TRBV12-4 | . | . | CASRIGTGFMYEQYF | TGTGCCAGCAGGATCGGTACGGGGTTCATGTACGAGCAGTACTTC
TRBJ2-1 | TRBV11-1 | . | . | CASSSEHNEHFF | TGTGCCAGCAGCTCAGAACACAATGAGCACTTCTTC